These T cell receptor beta chains were read from a single sample in a study of T cells in Graves' hyperthyroidism and ophthalmopathy. TCRdb reprocessed the multiplex PCR reads with MiXCR, giving one entry per CDR3 protein. The sample includes about 250,000 distinct CDR3 sequences, 22% of them seen just once. The material sequenced was blood. These receptors all stem from a man in his thirties or forties with Graves' ophthalmopathy. Both conserved end residues are part of each CDR3. D genes are given only for firm matches. Size tells how often a clone was seen (once, few, many) or the class of an expanded clone, and some rows leave it out.

TRBV5-1,few,NA,TRBJ2-2,CASSPDGNPNTGELFF,TGCGCCAGCAGCCCGGATGGTAATCCGAACACCGGGGAGCTGTTTTTT
TRBV5-1,NA,TRBD1,TRBJ1-1,CASTGQGGTEAFF,TGCGCCAGCACCGGACAGGGGGGGACTGAAGCTTTCTTT
TRBV30,few,NA,TRBJ1-1,CAWGKRGDTEAFF,TGTGCCTGGGGTAAAAGGGGGGACACTGAAGCTTTCTTT
TRBV6-2/TRBV6-3,once,NA,TRBJ2-2,CASRRFPNTGELFF,TGTGCCAGCAGGAGATTCCCGAACACCGGGGAGCTGTTTTTT
TRBV28,many,NA,TRBJ1-1,CASSRGTEAFF,TGTGCCAGCAGCCGGGGGACTGAAGCTTTCTTT
TRBV11-3,NA,TRBD2,TRBJ2-1,CASSLVFGRDGQFF,TGTGCCAGCAGCTTAGTCTTCGGGAGGGATGGGCAGTTCTTC
TRBV12-3/TRBV12-4,many,NA,TRBJ2-7,CASSLEYEQYF,TGTGCCAGCAGTTTAGAGTACGAGCAGTACTTC
TRBV12-3/TRBV12-4,few,TRBD2,TRBJ2-3,CASSRLAGITKSSTDTQYF,TGTGCCAGCAGTAGACTAGCGGGAATAACCAAATCTAGCACAGATACGCAGTATTTT
TRBV10-2,NA,NA,TRBJ2-6,CATRLGGANVLTF,TGCGCCACCAGGCTGGGTGGGGCCAACGTCCTGACTTTC
TRBV2,NA,TRBD2,TRBJ2-1,CARYPGTRDNEQFF,TGTGCCAGGTATCCCGGGACTAGAGACAATGAGCAGTTCTTC
TRBV6-6,NA,NA,TRBJ2-5,CASSYIGVLETQYF,TGTGCCAGCAGTTACATAGGAGTTTTAGAGACCCAGTACTTC
TRBV28,NA,TRBD1,TRBJ2-7,CASSSLRGRDEQYF,TGTGCCAGCAGCAGCCTCAGGGGGCGGGACGAGCAGTACTTC
TRBV18,few,NA,TRBJ1-5,CASSPLGKRGNQPQHF,TGTGCCAGCTCACCATTGGGGAAGAGGGGCAATCAGCCCCAGCATTTT
TRBV27,once,NA,TRBJ1-5,CASSPGRGYQPQHF,TGTGCCAGCAGTCCCGGCAGGGGTTATCAGCCCCAGCATTTT
TRBV28,NA,TRBD1,TRBJ2-3,CASSPSGTGGEDTQYF,TGTGCCAGCAGTCCCTCCGGGACAGGGGGAGAAGATACGCAGTATTTT
TRBV27,few,NA,TRBJ2-7,CASSIRGGEQYF,TGTGCCAGCAGTATAAGGGGTGGAGAGCAGTACTTC
TRBV11-3,few,NA,TRBJ2-1,CASSPGDTMWNEQFF,TGTGCCAGCAGCCCCGGGGACACTATGTGGAATGAGCAGTTCTTC
TRBV6-2/TRBV6-3,many,TRBD2,TRBJ2-5,CASSYPSGIGETQYF,TGTGCCAGCAGTTACCCGAGCGGGATTGGAGAGACCCAGTACTTC
TRBV7-3,few,NA,TRBJ1-2,CASSLRPTYGYTF,TGTGCCAGCAGCTTAAGGCCCACCTATGGCTACACCTTC
TRBV19,NA,TRBD2,TRBJ2-2,CASSRLAGASNTGELFF,TGTGCCAGTAGCCGACTAGCGGGAGCTTCGAACACCGGGGAGCTGTTTTTT
TRBV6-1,many,NA,TRBJ1-1,CASKGNTEAFF,TGTGCCAGTAAGGGGAACACTGAAGCTTTCTTT
TRBV28,NA,TRBD1,TRBJ1-4,CAISDTGTENEKLFF,TGTGCCATCAGTGATACCGGGACAGAAAATGAAAAACTGTTTTTT
TRBV11-3,many,TRBD1,TRBJ2-1,CASSLGTGGNNEQFF,TGTGCCAGCAGCTTAGGGACAGGGGGTAACAATGAGCAGTTCTTC
TRBV5-1,many,NA,TRBJ1-4,CASSSGGSDEKLFF,TGCGCCAGCAGCTCGGGGGGGAGCGATGAAAAACTGTTTTTT
TRBV10-1,few,TRBD1,TRBJ2-7,CASSGGQGSSYEQYF,TGCGCCAGCAGTGGGGGACAGGGAAGCTCCTACGAGCAGTACTTC
TRBV11-2,NA,NA,TRBJ2-5,CASSRGSETQYF,TGTGCCAGCAGCCGGGGGTCGGAGACCCAGTACTTC
TRBV11-2,many,TRBD2,TRBJ2-3,CASSLVFRMAGADTQYF,TGTGCCAGCAGCTTAGTCTTTCGTATGGCGGGAGCAGATACGCAGTATTTT
TRBV12-3/TRBV12-4,NA,TRBD2,TRBJ2-7,CASRAGLAGTYEQYF,TGTGCCAGCAGGGCGGGGCTAGCGGGAACTTACGAGCAGTACTTC
TRBV7-9,many,NA,TRBJ2-5,CASSLGRGDQEYF,TGTGCCAGCAGCTTAGGGCGCGGGGATCAAGAGTACTTC
TRBV20-1,many,NA,TRBJ2-7,CTVTRRDPLYEQYF,TGCACTGTAACCCGGCGGGACCCCCTCTACGAGCAGTACTTC
TRBV10-2,NA,NA,TRBJ2-7,CASSVRGGTYEQYF,TGCGCCAGCAGTGTGCGGGGCGGAACCTACGAGCAGTACTTC
TRBV6-1,few,NA,TRBJ2-3,CASNQGPLSTDTQYF,TGTGCCAGCAATCAGGGACCTCTTAGCACAGATACGCAGTATTTT
TRBV19,many,NA,TRBJ2-2,CASSSFRELFF,TGTGCCAGTAGTAGCTTCCGGGAGCTGTTTTTT
TRBV20-1,NA,NA,TRBJ1-1,CSALFKNTEAFF,TGCAGTGCTCTCTTCAAGAACACTGAAGCTTTCTTT
TRBV5-1,few,NA,TRBJ2-5,CASSGRTLFQETQYF,TGCGCCAGCAGCGGGAGGACTCTCTTCCAAGAGACCCAGTACTTC
TRBV4-1,NA,TRBD2,TRBJ2-7,CASSQGTSVNYEQYF,TGCGCCAGCAGCCAAGGGACTAGCGTGAACTACGAGCAGTACTTC
TRBV24-1,many,TRBD1,TRBJ1-1,CATSDLDRENTEAFF,TGTGCCACCAGTGATTTGGACAGGGAGAACACTGAAGCTTTCTTT
TRBV5-8,few,TRBD2,TRBJ2-4,CASLDSGSGAKNIQYF,TGTGCCAGTCTAGATAGCGGGAGTGGGGCCAAAAACATTCAGTACTTC
TRBV7-9,NA,NA,TRBJ2-3,CASSHDLDTQYF,TGTGCCAGCAGCCATGATTTAGATACGCAGTATTTT
TRBV6-1,many,NA,TRBJ1-1,CASSEASQQLNTEAFF,TGTGCCAGCAGTGAAGCGTCACAACAGCTGAACACTGAAGCTTTCTTT
TRBV11-3,NA,NA,TRBJ1-1,CASSLESGRRHTEAFF,TGTGCCAGCAGCTTAGAGTCTGGGCGGAGACACACTGAAGCTTTCTTT
TRBV5-8,few,NA,TRBJ1-3,CASSPGFSGNTIYF,TGTGCCAGCAGCCCAGGGTTCTCTGGAAACACCATATATTTT
TRBV9,many,NA,TRBJ1-5,CASGDSNQPQHF,TGTGCCAGCGGTGATAGCAATCAGCCCCAGCATTTT
TRBV20-1,many,NA,TRBJ1-1,CSATGLWQGRTNTEAFF,TGCAGTGCTACCGGGCTATGGCAAGGACGGACGAACACTGAAGCTTTCTTT
TRBV12-3/TRBV12-4,many,NA,TRBJ1-1,CASSLISGTEAFF,TGTGCCAGCAGTTTAATCAGTGGGACTGAAGCTTTCTTT
TRBV7-9,few,NA,TRBJ1-2,CASSYGTDYGYTF,TGTGCCAGCAGCTACGGAACCGACTATGGCTACACCTTC
TRBV7-6,many,TRBD2,TRBJ2-5,CASSQEGTSRQTQYF,TGTGCCAGCAGCCAAGAAGGGACTAGCCGGCAGACCCAGTACTTC
TRBV27,NA,TRBD1,TRBJ2-7,CASSLVGFRTGSYYEQYF,TGTGCCAGCAGTTTAGTTGGCTTCCGGACAGGGAGTTACTACGAGCAGTACTTC
TRBV11-3,NA,TRBD2,TRBJ2-7,CASSLHPGLAGAYEQYF,TGTGCCAGCAGCCTTCACCCGGGACTAGCGGGAGCCTACGAGCAGTACTTC
TRBV2,few,NA,TRBJ1-1,CASLLLQNTEAFF,TGTGCCAGCCTGCTTCTGCAGAACACTGAAGCTTTCTTT
TRBV7-2,few,NA,TRBJ2-3,CASRRDSTDTQYF,TGTGCCAGCAGGCGGGACAGCACAGATACGCAGTATTTT
TRBV11-3,NA,NA,TRBJ1-2,CASSLNSGSYGYTF,TGTGCCAGCAGCTTAAATTCAGGGAGCTATGGCTACACCTTC
TRBV24-1,few,NA,TRBJ2-3,CATSESGFRPDTQYF,TGTGCCACCAGTGAATCAGGGTTCAGGCCAGATACGCAGTATTTT